Each of the 2 T cell receptor beta chains below was sequenced from the same sample in a study of cytotoxic CD8 clonotypes in ibrutinib-treated CLL. Assay: immunoSEQ multiplex PCR; the TCRdb copy retains only in-frame clones and omits some. In the table there are 110,000 to 150,000 clones, 76% of which are singletons. The material was PBMCs, obtained after 24 months of ibrutinib treatment. These receptors all stem from a human donor with chronic lymphocytic leukemia.

CDR3 sequence (DNA): TGTGCCAGCAGCCCCGGGACTAGCGGGGGGGCGGAGACCCAGTACTTC. Encoded protein: CASSPGTSGGAETQYF. The chain combines TRBV9 with TRBJ2-5, with 16 bases fitting TRBD2. Germline trimming cut 4 bases from V and 5 bases from J; bases unmatched to any gene: 5. The CDR3 totals 16 residues. CDR1 is SGDLS, CDR2 YYNGEE, per germline.

This clone turned up a few times. The chain links TRBV15 to TRBJ1-6; weak D call: TRBD1 (5 bases). Trimming removed 0 bases at V and 15 bases at J, with 9 bases between. The CDR3 consists of 12 residues. The germline gives CDR1 LNHNV, CDR2 YYDKDF (reference sequence). The CDR3 sequence: CATSRDVGGLHF. The CDR3 region has the DNA TGTGCCACCAGCAGAGATGTGGGGGGCCTCCACTTT.